This T cell receptor beta chain was documented in a study of CD8+CD57+ T cells in acquired aplastic anemia. Profiles of TCR beta VDJ and CDR3 were generated from a genomic DNA template. TCRdb used MiXCR to reprocess the reads, holding one entry per CDR3 protein. The data contain over 250,000 distinct CDR3 sequences, approximately 60% of them singletons. Comments on this clonotype: The antigen is undetermined.

CD8+CD57+ cell expansion had been shown by flow cytometry in patients chosen for sequencing. Overall study results and limits: Some 29 shared CD8+ CDR3s appeared highly expressed within patients' immunodominant clones.

Unmatched junction bases numbered 13, after V lost 3 bases and J lost 5 bases. CDR1 is MNHEY and CDR2 is SMNVEV in the germline V gene (reference sequence). The CDR3 has 18 residues. This clonotype was sampled from a human donor with aplastic anemia. The material sequenced was sorted CD4+, CD8+, or CD8+CD57+ T cells (not recorded which) from PBMCs. The rearrangement links TRBV27 to TRBJ2-1; TRBD2 matches 10 bases. In DNA form, the CDR3 reads TGTGCCAGCAGTTTTTCATGGTCAAATCTAGCGGGGGACAATGAGCAGTTCTTC. It codes for CASSFSWSNLAGDNEQFF.